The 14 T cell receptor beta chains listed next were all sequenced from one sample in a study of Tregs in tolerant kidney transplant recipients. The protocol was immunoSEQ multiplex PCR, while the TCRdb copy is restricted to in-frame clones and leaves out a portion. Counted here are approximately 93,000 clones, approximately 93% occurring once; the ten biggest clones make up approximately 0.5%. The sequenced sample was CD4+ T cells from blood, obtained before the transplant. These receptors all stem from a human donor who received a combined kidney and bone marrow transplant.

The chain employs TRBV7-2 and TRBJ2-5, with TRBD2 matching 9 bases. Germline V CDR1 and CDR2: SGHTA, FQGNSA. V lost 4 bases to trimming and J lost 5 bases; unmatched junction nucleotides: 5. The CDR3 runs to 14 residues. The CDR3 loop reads CASSWGGGGETQYF. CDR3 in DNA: TGTGCCAGCAGCTGGGGCGGGGGGGGTGAGACCCAGTACTTC. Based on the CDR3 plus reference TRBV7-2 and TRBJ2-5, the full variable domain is GAGVSQSPSNKVTEKGKDVELRCDPISGHTALYWYRQSLGQGLEFLIYFQGNSAPDKSGLPSDRFSAERTGGSVSTLTIQRTQQEDSAVYLCASSWGGGGETQYFGPGTRLLVL.

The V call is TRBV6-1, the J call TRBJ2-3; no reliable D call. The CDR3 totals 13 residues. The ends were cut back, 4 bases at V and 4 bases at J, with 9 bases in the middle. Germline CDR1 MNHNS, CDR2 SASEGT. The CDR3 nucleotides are TGTGCCAGCAGTGCCTTTGGGCCAGATACGCAGTATTTT. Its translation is CASSAFGPDTQYF.

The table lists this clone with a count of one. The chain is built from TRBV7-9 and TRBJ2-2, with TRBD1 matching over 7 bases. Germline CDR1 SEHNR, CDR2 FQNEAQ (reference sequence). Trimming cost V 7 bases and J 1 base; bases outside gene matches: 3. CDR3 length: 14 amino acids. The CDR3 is CASKGQMNTGELFF. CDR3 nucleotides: TGTGCCAGCAAGGGACAGATGAACACCGGGGAGCTGTTTTTT. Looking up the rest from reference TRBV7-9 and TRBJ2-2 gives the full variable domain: DTGVSQNPRHKITKRGQNVTFRCDPISEHNRLYWYRQTLGQGPEFLTYFQNEAQLEKSRLLSDRFSAERPKGSFSTLEIQRTEQGDSAMYLCASKGQMNTGELFFGEGSRLTVL.

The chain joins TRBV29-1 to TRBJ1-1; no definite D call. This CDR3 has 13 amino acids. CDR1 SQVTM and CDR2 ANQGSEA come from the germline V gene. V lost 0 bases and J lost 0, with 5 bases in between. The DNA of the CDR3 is TGCAGCGTTGAAGACCCCATGAACACTGAAGCTTTCTTT. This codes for CSVEDPMNTEAFF.

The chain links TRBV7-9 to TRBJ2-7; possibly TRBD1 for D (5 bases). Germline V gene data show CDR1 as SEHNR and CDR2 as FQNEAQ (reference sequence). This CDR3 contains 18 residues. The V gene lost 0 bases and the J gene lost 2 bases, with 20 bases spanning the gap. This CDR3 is CASSLAMGGYRKTYEQYF. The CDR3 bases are TGTGCCAGCAGCTTAGCGATGGGTGGATACAGGAAAACCTACGAGCAGTACTTC. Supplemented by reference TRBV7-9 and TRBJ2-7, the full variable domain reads DTGVSQNPRHKITKRGQNVTFRCDPISEHNRLYWYRQTLGQGPEFLTYFQNEAQLEKSRLLSDRFSAERPKGSFSTLEIQRTEQGDSAMYLCASSLAMGGYRKTYEQYFGPGTRLTVT.

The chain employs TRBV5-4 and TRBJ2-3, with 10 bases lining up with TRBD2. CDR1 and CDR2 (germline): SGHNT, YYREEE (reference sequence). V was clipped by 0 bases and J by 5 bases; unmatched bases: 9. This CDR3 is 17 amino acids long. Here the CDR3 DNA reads TGTGCCAGCAGCTTGGCTAGACAGACTAGCGGGTTAGATACGCAGTATTTT. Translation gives CASSLARQTSGLDTQYF.

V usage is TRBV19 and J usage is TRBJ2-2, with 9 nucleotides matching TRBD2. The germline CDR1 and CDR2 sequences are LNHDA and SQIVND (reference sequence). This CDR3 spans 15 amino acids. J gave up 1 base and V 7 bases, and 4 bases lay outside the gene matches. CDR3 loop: CASNIAGVNTGELFF. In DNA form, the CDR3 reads TGTGCCAGTAACATAGCGGGAGTGAACACCGGGGAGCTGTTTTTT.

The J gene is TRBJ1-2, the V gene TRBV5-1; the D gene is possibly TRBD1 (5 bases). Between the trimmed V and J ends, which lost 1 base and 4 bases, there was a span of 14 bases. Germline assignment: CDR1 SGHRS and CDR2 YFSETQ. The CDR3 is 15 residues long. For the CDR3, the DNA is TGCGCCAGCAGCTTGTATCCAGGGATCCTCTATGGCTACACCTTC. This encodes CASSLYPGILYGYTF.

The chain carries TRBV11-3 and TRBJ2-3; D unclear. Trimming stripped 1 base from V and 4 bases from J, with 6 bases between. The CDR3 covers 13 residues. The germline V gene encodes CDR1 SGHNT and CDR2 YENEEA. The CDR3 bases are TGTGCCAGCAGCTTAGCAGGCCCAGATACGCAGTATTTT. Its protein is CASSLAGPDTQYF.

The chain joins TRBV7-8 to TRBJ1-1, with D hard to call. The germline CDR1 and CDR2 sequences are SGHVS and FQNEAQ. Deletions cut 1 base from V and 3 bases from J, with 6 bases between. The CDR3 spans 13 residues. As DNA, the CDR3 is TGTGCCAGCAGCTTAGATCGGGACACTGAAGCTTTCTTT. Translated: CASSLDRDTEAFF.

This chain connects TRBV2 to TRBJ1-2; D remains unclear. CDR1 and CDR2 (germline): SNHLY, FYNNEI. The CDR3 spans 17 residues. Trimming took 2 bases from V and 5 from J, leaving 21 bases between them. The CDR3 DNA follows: TGTGCCAGCAGTGAAACCGGGTATCCATACAAGCTTTATGGCTACACCTTC. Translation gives CASSETGYPYKLYGYTF.

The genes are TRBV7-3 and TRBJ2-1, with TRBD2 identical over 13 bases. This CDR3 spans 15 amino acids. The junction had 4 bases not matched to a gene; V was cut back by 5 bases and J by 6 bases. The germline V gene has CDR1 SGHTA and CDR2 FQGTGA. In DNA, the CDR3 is TGTGCCAGCAGCCCTAGACTAGCGGGAGGCAATGAGCAGTTCTTC. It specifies CASSPRLAGGNEQFF. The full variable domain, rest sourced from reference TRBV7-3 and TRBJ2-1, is GAGVSQTPSNKVTEKGKYVELRCDPISGHTALYWYRQSLGQGPEFLIYFQGTGAADDSGLPNDRFFAVRPEGSVSTLKIQRTERGDSAVYLCASSPRLAGGNEQFFGPGTRLTVL.

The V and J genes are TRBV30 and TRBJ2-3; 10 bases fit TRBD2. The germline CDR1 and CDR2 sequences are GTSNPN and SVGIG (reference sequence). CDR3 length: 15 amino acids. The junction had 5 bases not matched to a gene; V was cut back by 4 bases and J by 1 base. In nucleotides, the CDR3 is TGTGCCTGGACCGAAGGACTAGCGGGCACAGATACGCAGTATTTT. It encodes CAWTEGLAGTDTQYF. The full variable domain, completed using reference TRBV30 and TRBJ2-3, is SQTIHQWPATLVQPVGSPLSLECTVEGTSNPNLYWYRQAAGRGLQLLFYSVGIGQISSEVPQNLSASRPQDRQFILSSKKLLLSDSGFYLCAWTEGLAGTDTQYFGPGTRLTVL.

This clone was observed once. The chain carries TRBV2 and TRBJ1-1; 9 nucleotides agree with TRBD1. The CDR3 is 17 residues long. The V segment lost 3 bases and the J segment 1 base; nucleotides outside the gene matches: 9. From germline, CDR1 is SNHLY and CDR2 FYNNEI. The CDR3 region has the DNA TGTGCCAGCAGTGAGGCTTTACAGGGGGCGGGGAACACTGAAGCTTTCTTT. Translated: CASSEALQGAGNTEAFF.